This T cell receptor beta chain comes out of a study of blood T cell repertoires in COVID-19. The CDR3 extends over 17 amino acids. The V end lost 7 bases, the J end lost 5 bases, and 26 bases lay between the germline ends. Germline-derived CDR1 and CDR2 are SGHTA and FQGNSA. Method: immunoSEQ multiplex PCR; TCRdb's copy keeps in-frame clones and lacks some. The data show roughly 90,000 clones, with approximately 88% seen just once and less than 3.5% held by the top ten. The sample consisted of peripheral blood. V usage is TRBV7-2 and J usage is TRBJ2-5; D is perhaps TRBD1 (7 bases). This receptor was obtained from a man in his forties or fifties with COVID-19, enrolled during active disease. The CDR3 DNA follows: TGTGCCAGCAACCATCGACTAGGGGAGACAGGGACCGAGACCCAGTACTTC. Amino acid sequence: CASNHRLGETGTETQYF.